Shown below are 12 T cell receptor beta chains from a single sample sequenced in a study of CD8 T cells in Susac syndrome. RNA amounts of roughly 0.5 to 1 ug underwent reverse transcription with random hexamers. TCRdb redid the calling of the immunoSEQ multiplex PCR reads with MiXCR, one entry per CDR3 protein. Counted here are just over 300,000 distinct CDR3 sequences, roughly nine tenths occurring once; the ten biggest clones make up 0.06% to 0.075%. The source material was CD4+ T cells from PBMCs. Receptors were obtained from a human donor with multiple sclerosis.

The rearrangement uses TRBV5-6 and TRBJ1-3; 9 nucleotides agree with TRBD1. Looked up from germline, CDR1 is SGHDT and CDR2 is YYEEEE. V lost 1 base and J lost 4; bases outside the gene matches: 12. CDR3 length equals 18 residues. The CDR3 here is CASSLWGRTGVVGNTIYF. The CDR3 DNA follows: TGTGCCAGCAGCTTGTGGGGGCGGACAGGGGTCGTCGGAAACACCATATATTTT.

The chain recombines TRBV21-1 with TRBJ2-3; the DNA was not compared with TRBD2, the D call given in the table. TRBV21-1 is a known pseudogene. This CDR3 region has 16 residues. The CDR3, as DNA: TGTGCCAACTATTCTGGACTAGCGAAGAGCACAGATACGCAGTATTTT. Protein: CANYSGLAKSTDTQYF.

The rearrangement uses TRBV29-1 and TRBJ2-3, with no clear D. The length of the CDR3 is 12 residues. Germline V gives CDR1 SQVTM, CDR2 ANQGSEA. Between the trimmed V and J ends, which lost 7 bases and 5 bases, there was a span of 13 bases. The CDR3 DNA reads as TGCAGCGCCTCCATCTCTATAGATACGCAGTATTTT. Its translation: CSASISIDTQYF.

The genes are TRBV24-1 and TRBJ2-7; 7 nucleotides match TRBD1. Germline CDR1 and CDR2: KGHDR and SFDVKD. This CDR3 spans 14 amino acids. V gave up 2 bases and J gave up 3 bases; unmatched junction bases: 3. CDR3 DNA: TGTGCCACCAGTGATTCAGCAGGGGGCTACGAGCAGTACTTC. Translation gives CATSDSAGGYEQYF.

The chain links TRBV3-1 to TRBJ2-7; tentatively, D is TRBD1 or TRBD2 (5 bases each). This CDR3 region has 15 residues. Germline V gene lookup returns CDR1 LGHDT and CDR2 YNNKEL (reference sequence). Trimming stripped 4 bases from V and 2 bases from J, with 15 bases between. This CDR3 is CASSRTGTYTYEQYF. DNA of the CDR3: TGTGCCAGCAGCCGTACCGGGACGTATACCTACGAGCAGTACTTC.

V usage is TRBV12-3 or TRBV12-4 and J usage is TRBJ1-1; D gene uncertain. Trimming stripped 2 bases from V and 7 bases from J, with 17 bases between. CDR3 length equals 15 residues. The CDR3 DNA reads TGTGCCAGCAGTTTATCTCGCGGAGCAGAACTTGAAGCTTTCTTT. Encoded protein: CASSLSRGAELEAFF.

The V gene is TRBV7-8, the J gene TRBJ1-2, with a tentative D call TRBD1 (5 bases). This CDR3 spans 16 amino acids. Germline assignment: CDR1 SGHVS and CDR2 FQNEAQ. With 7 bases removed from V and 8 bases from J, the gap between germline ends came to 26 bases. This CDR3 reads CASTRIAQGGSRGYTF. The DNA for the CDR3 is TGTGCCAGCACCCGGATCGCTCAGGGTGGATCGCGAGGCTACACCTTC.

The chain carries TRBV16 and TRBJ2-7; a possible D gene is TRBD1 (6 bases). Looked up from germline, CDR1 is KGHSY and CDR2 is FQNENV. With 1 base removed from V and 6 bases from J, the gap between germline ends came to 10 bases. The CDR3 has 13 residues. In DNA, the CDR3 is TGTGCCAGCAGCCAATATGGGGGCGGCGAGCAGTACTTC. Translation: CASSQYGGGEQYF.

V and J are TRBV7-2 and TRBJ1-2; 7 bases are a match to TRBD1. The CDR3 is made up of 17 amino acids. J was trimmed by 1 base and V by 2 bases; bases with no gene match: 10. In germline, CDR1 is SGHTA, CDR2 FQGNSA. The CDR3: CASSLRTGRESNYGYTF. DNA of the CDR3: TGTGCCAGCAGCTTACGGACAGGAAGGGAAAGTAACTATGGCTACACCTTC.

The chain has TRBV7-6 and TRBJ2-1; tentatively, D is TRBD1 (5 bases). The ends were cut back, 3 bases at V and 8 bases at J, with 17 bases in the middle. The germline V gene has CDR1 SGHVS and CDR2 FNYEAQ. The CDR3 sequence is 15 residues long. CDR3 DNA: TGTGCCAGCAGCTTTGGGGCTAGGTTCGTTCATGAGCAGTTCTTC. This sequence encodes CASSFGARFVHEQFF.

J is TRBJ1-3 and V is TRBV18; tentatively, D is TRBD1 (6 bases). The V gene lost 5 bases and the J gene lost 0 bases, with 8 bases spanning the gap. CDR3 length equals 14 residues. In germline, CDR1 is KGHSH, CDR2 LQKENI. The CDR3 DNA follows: TGTGCCAGCTCAGGACAGCCCTCTGGAAACACCATATATTTT. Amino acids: CASSGQPSGNTIYF.

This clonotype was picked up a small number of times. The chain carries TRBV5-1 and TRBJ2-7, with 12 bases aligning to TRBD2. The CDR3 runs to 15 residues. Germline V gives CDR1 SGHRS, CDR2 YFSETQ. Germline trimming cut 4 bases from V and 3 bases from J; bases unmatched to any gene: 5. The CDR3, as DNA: TGCGCCAGCAGCGCCGAACTAGCGGGAGGCTACGAGCAGTACTTC. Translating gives CASSAELAGGYEQYF. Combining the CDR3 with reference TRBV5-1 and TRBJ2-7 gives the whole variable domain KAGVTQTPRYLIKTRGQQVTLSCSPISGHRSVSWYQQTPGQGLQFLFEYFSETQRNKGNFPGRFSGRQFSNSRSEMNVSTLELGDSALYLCASSAELAGGYEQYFGPGTRLTVT.